A single sample gave rise to the 31 T cell receptor beta chains below, sequenced in a study of cytomegalovirus exposure and HLA in healthy donors. PCR employed 60 Vbeta and 13 Jbeta primers. Method: immunoSEQ multiplex PCR; TCRdb's copy keeps in-frame clones and lacks some. The table records about 90,000 clones, around 70% of them present only once. The sequencing input was PBMCs. The origin of the receptors is a woman in her 50s in good health and CMV-seropositive.

This clone was found a few times. V is TRBV7-9 and J is TRBJ2-2; D gene unclear. Trimming shortened V by 8 bases and J by 8 bases, and 21 bases separated the two germline ends. Per germline, CDR1 SEHNR and CDR2 FQNEAQ (reference sequence). The CDR3 extends over 15 amino acids. CDR3 amino acids: CASLELAGPRGELFF. As DNA, the CDR3 is TGTGCCAGCTTGGAGCTGGCTGGCCCCCGGGGGGAGCTGTTTTTT.

This chain joins TRBV19 and TRBJ1-2, with D possibly being TRBD1 (5 bases). Trimming cost V 3 bases and J 4 bases, with 15 bases left between them. CDR1 is LNHDA, CDR2 SQIVND, per germline (reference sequence). The CDR3 sequence is 15 residues long. CDR3 sequence (DNA): TGTGCCAGTAGTATCAGTGGGGCGTCTGGCTATGGCTACACCTTC. This sequence encodes CASSISGASGYGYTF.

This clone was seen only a few times. The J gene is TRBJ2-1, the V gene TRBV10-2, with a possible D match to TRBD2 (6 bases). V lost 8 bases, J lost 8 bases, and 25 bases lay in between. Germline V lookup: CDR1 WSHSY, CDR2 SAAADI. This CDR3 is built from 16 residues. The CDR3 DNA reads TGCGCCAGCGCATGGGCCGCGGGAAATTCTCATGATGAGCAGTTCTTC. Encoded protein: CASAWAAGNSHDEQFF.

The chain employs TRBV6-1 and TRBJ1-1; tentatively, D is TRBD1 (5 bases). The V gene lost 6 bases and the J gene lost 1 base, with 12 bases spanning the gap. This CDR3 has 14 amino acids. Germline V gives CDR1 MNHNS, CDR2 SASEGT. CDR3 in amino acids: CASSPYGANTEAFF. CDR3 nucleotide sequence: TGTGCCAGCAGCCCCTATGGGGCGAACACTGAAGCTTTCTTT.

This chain uses TRBV7-8 with TRBJ2-7, with D unresolved. Deletions cut 1 base from V and 7 bases from J, with 8 bases between. The germline V gene has CDR1 SGHVS and CDR2 FQNEAQ. The CDR3 has 12 amino acids. The CDR3 protein is CASSLGVREQYF. CDR3 nucleotides: TGTGCCAGCAGCTTAGGGGTGAGGGAGCAGTACTTC. Variable domain in full (rest from reference TRBV7-8 and TRBJ2-7): GAGVSQSPRYKVAKRGQDVALRCDPISGHVSLFWYQQALGQGPEFLTYFQNEAQLDKSGLPSDRFFAERPEGSVSTLKIQRTQQEDSAVYLCASSLGVREQYFGPGTRLTVT.

This clone showed up just a few times. The chain joins TRBV28 to TRBJ1-1; maybe TRBD1 (6 bases). CDR1 and CDR2 (germline): MDHEN, SYDVKM. The CDR3 contains 14 residues. V lost 4 bases and J lost 4, with 13 bases in between. The CDR3 spells CASSWSVGATEAFF. The DNA for the CDR3 is TGTGCCAGCAGTTGGTCTGTGGGGGCCACTGAAGCTTTCTTT.

This sequence joins TRBV28 and TRBJ2-7; D may be TRBD1 (7 bases). Germline V gives CDR1 MDHEN, CDR2 SYDVKM. V gave up 7 bases and J gave up 2 bases, with 12 bases separating them. This CDR3 is 13 amino acids long. This CDR3 reads CASIQGGTYEQYF. The CDR3 DNA is TGTGCCAGCATTCAGGGGGGAACCTACGAGCAGTACTTC.

The J gene is TRBJ2-7, the V gene TRBV19; tentative D call: TRBD2 (6 bases). Per the germline V gene, CDR1 is LNHDA and CDR2 is SQIVND (reference sequence). The CDR3 is 15 amino acids. V lost 6 bases to trimming and J lost 4 bases, with 19 bases between them. The CDR3 region is CASRFTTGVKYEQYF. DNA of the CDR3: TGTGCCAGTAGATTCACAACGGGAGTGAAATACGAGCAGTACTTC.

The chain links TRBV11-1 to TRBJ2-7; 8 bases map to TRBD1. Germline CDR1 and CDR2: SGHAT and FQDESV (reference sequence). The CDR3 is 17 residues long. J gave up 5 bases and V 8 bases, and 20 bases lay outside the gene matches. The CDR3 region has the DNA TGTGCCAGCCGATCTTCCTCGCTAGGGACAGGTTTCCACGAGCAGTACTTC. The encoded protein is CASRSSSLGTGFHEQYF.

This clone was observed a few times. The chain is built from TRBV9 and TRBJ2-7; weak D call: TRBD2 (6 bases). The V and J ends lost 3 bases and 0 bases respectively, with 10 bases between them. The CDR3 runs 14 residues. Germline V gene data show CDR1 as SGDLS and CDR2 as YYNGEE. This CDR3 is CASSAAGSSYEQYF. In DNA, the CDR3 is TGTGCCAGCAGCGCCGCCGGGAGCTCCTACGAGCAGTACTTC.

The J gene is TRBJ2-1, the V gene TRBV11-2, with 9 positions matching TRBD2. This CDR3 contains 14 residues. Germline trimming cut 9 bases from V and 7 bases from J; bases unmatched to any gene: 10. Germline V gives CDR1 SGHAT, CDR2 FQNNGV. As DNA, the CDR3 is TGTGCCAGTTCCCTAAGCGGGAGGTGGAATGAGCAGTTCTTC. As protein: CASSLSGRWNEQFF.

The V gene is TRBV30, the J gene TRBJ1-3, with 8 bases that match TRBD1. CDR1 is GTSNPN, CDR2 SVGIG, per germline (reference sequence). V lost 1 base and J lost 4; bases outside the gene matches: 6. The CDR3 length is 15 residues. In DNA form, the CDR3 reads TGTGCCTGGAGTGCCGACGGACAGGGAGGAAACACCATATATTTT. Translating it yields CAWSADGQGGNTIYF.

The rearrangement links TRBV28 to TRBJ2-1, with a tentative D call TRBD2 (7 bases). This CDR3 spans 16 amino acids. From germline, CDR1 is MDHEN and CDR2 SYDVKM. Trimming stripped 5 bases from V and 6 bases from J, with 20 bases between. Here the CDR3 reads CASSPIGGGHFNEQFF. The CDR3, as DNA: TGTGCCAGCAGTCCGATTGGGGGGGGACATTTCAATGAGCAGTTCTTC. Looking up the rest from reference TRBV28 and TRBJ2-1 gives the full variable domain: DVKVTQSSRYLVKRTGEKVFLECVQDMDHENMFWYRQDPGLGLRLIYFSYDVKMKEKGDIPEGYSVSREKKERFSLILESASTNQTSMYLCASSPIGGGHFNEQFFGPGTRLTVL.

The sample holds a few counts of this clone. This rearrangement joins TRBV19 to TRBJ2-1, with 14 bases aligning to TRBD2. With 6 bases clipped from V and 8 bases from J, the junction kept 9 bases outside the gene matches. Germline V gene sequence: CDR1 LNHDA, CDR2 SQIVND (reference sequence). The CDR3 runs to 16 residues. The CDR3 sequence is CASSKPGLAGDYEQFF. CDR3 DNA sequence: TGTGCCAGTAGCAAACCGGGACTAGCGGGAGACTATGAGCAGTTCTTC.

V usage is TRBV19 and J usage is TRBJ2-7; 11 bases agree with TRBD2. The CDR3 contains 16 residues. V dropped 2 bases and J dropped 6; count of bases not matched to a gene: 9. Germline V gene lookup returns CDR1 LNHDA and CDR2 SQIVND (reference sequence). The CDR3 nucleotides read TGTGCCAGTAGTATATCCAATATAGCGGGAGGGAGCGAGCAGTACTTC. Encoded protein: CASSISNIAGGSEQYF.

This chain uses TRBV5-1 with TRBJ2-7; 8 bases map to TRBD2. Germline V CDR1 and CDR2: SGHRS, YFSETQ. The CDR3 length is 18 residues. After removal of 0 bases from V and 0 bases from J, the junction contained 11 bases not matched to a gene. The CDR3 spells CASSLAPGLERSSYEQYF. For the CDR3, the DNA is TGCGCCAGCAGCTTGGCTCCGGGACTAGAGAGGAGCTCCTACGAGCAGTACTTC.

This chain connects TRBV9 to TRBJ2-5; D perhaps matches TRBD2 (5 bases). CDR3 length equals 15 residues. Germline loops: CDR1 SGDLS, CDR2 YYNGEE. V lost 0 bases to trimming and J lost 2 bases, with 11 bases between them. Here the CDR3 reads CASSVGGLGQETQYF. CDR3 DNA: TGTGCCAGCAGCGTAGGCGGGCTCGGGCAAGAGACCCAGTACTTC.

The chain has TRBV28 and TRBJ2-7; a possible D gene is TRBD2 (7 bases). The CDR3 is made up of 15 amino acids. The V gene lost 2 bases and the J gene lost 5 bases, with 16 bases spanning the gap. CDR1 and CDR2 (germline): MDHEN, SYDVKM. CDR3 bases: TGTGCCAGCAGTTTAGGGGGGGGCAGGGGCAACGAGCAGTACTTC. Its protein is CASSLGGGRGNEQYF.

This sequence joins TRBV19 and TRBJ1-1; possibly TRBD1 for D (6 bases). Trimming shortened V by 4 bases and J by 6 bases, and 9 bases separated the two germline ends. Germline V lookup: CDR1 LNHDA, CDR2 SQIVND (reference sequence). The CDR3 extends over 12 amino acids. CDR3 DNA sequence: TGTGCCAGTAGTAATCCAGGGGCTGAAGCTTTCTTT. It yields the protein CASSNPGAEAFF.

This clone was seen a handful of times. The J gene is TRBJ2-1, the V gene TRBV27, with 8 nucleotides matching TRBD2. The germline V gene has CDR1 MNHEY and CDR2 SMNVEV (reference sequence). This CDR3 is 21 amino acids long. The V segment lost 5 bases and the J segment 8 bases; nucleotides outside the gene matches: 29. Here the CDR3 DNA reads TGTGCCAGCAGTAACCAACCTCCGGGACTAGTTGTGGAGGCGTCTCCCGATGAGCAGTTCTTC. Its protein product is CASSNQPPGLVVEASPDEQFF.

The genes are TRBV13 and TRBJ1-6, with 9 bases matching TRBD1. V shed 2 bases and J 9 bases; nucleotides not matched to a gene: 5. The CDR3 has 15 amino acids. Germline CDR1 and CDR2: PRHDT and FYEKMQ (reference sequence). CDR3 bases: TGTGCCAGCAGCTTATCCGGGACAGGGAGTTCACCCCTCCACTTT. Translating it yields CASSLSGTGSSPLHF.

Here the CDR3 reads CAISEYRPSTNEKLFF. The CDR3 DNA sequence: TGTGCCATCAGTGAGTACAGGCCCTCAACTAATGAAAAACTGTTTTTT. The chain combines TRBV10-3 with TRBJ1-4; TRBD1 might be the D (5 bases). Trimming pared 1 base from V and 0 bases from J, leaving 9 bases between. Germline V CDR1 and CDR2: ENHRY, SYGVKD. CDR3 length equals 16 residues.

This clone was detected a few times. V is TRBV28 and J is TRBJ2-5, with 7 bases lining up with TRBD2. The CDR3 covers 15 residues. Per germline, CDR1 MDHEN and CDR2 SYDVKM. The J segment lost 3 bases and the V segment lost 3 bases, leaving 7 bases of the junction unmatched. The CDR3 sequence is CASSFLSSGKETQYF. The CDR3 DNA reads TGTGCCAGCAGTTTTTTATCTAGCGGAAAAGAGACCCAGTACTTC. Looking up the rest from reference TRBV28 and TRBJ2-5 gives the full variable domain: DVKVTQSSRYLVKRTGEKVFLECVQDMDHENMFWYRQDPGLGLRLIYFSYDVKMKEKGDIPEGYSVSREKKERFSLILESASTNQTSMYLCASSFLSSGKETQYFGPGTRLLVL.

This chain joins TRBV11-3 and TRBJ2-2; the match to TRBD1 covers 7 bases. The CDR3 length is 14 residues. After removal of 6 bases from V and 2 bases from J, the junction contained 3 bases not matched to a gene. Germline lookup yields CDR1 SGHNT and CDR2 YENEEA. CDR3 protein: CASSGQANTGELFF. CDR3 DNA: TGTGCCAGCAGTGGACAGGCCAACACCGGGGAGCTGTTTTTT. Variable domain in full (rest from reference TRBV11-3 and TRBJ2-2): EAGVVQSPRYKIIEKKQPVAFWCNPISGHNTLYWYLQNLGQGPELLIRYENEEAVDDSQLPKDRFSAERLKGVDSTLKIQPAELGDSAVYLCASSGQANTGELFFGEGSRLTVL.

J is TRBJ2-1 and V is TRBV12-5; possible D gene TRBD1, 6 bases. The CDR3 totals 14 residues. The V gene's germline CDR1 is LGHNT and CDR2 FRNRAP. The V end was cut by 5 bases, the J end by 5 bases, with 13 bases between. The CDR3 loop reads CASGTGRQDNEQFF. For the CDR3, the DNA is TGTGCTAGTGGTACTGGGCGACAGGACAATGAGCAGTTCTTC. The full variable domain, with the rest looked up from reference TRBV12-5 and TRBJ2-1, is DARVTQTPRHKVTEMGQEVTMRCQPILGHNTVFWYRQTMMQGLELLAYFRNRAPLDDSGMPKDRFSAEMPDATLATLKIQPSEPRDSAVYFCASGTGRQDNEQFFGPGTRLTVL.

The rearrangement links TRBV27 to TRBJ2-7; 9 bases agree with TRBD2. Germline CDR1 and CDR2: MNHEY and SMNVEV (reference sequence). This CDR3 contains 22 residues. CDR3 nucleotide sequence: TGTGCTCGGTCAGGGGGTGGACGCGACTGGCGGGAGGGCGCCTTGGCTAACTACGAGCAGTACTTC. Its protein product is CARSGGGRDWREGALANYEQYF.

The chain recombines TRBV6-4 with TRBJ2-7, with D tentatively TRBD2 (5 bases). Germline CDR1 MRHNA, CDR2 SNTAGT. The V and J ends lost 7 bases and 5 bases respectively, with 12 bases between them. The CDR3 has 12 amino acids. The CDR3 reads CASTNQRDEQYF. The CDR3, as DNA: TGTGCCAGCACTAACCAGAGGGACGAGCAGTACTTC.

The chain uses TRBV6-6 and TRBJ2-1, with TRBD2 as a possible D gene (5 bases). The CDR3 totals 12 residues. From germline, CDR1 is MNHNY and CDR2 SVGAGI (reference sequence). V dropped 8 bases and J dropped 4 bases, with 9 bases sitting between them. Here the CDR3 DNA reads TGTGCCAGCGGGAGAGGGTACAATGAGCAGTTCTTC. Amino acid sequence: CASGRGYNEQFF.

J is TRBJ1-3 and V is TRBV29-1, with a weak D call TRBD1 (5 bases). The germline V gene has CDR1 SQVTM and CDR2 ANQGSEA. V lost 2 bases and J lost 2, with 10 bases in between. CDR3 length: 14 residues. The CDR3 reads CSVESGNTGNTIYF. The CDR3 DNA is TGCAGCGTTGAATCAGGGAATACTGGAAACACCATATATTTT. The full variable domain, in which reference TRBV29-1 and TRBJ1-3 provide the parts outside the CDR3, is SAVISQKPSRDICQRGTSLTIQCQVDSQVTMMFWYRQQPGQSLTLIATANQGSEATYESGFVIDKFPISRPNLTFSTLTVSNMSPEDSSIYLCSVESGNTGNTIYFGEGSWLTVV.

The chain recombines TRBV13 with TRBJ1-2; TRBD1 agrees at 12 bases. Losses at the gene ends were 5 bases for V and 3 bases for J; bases not matched to a gene: 7. This CDR3 has 16 amino acids. CDR1 PRHDT and CDR2 FYEKMQ come from the germline V gene (reference sequence). CDR3 sequence: CASSRDRGRGDYGYTF. Written as DNA, the CDR3 is TGTGCCAGCAGCAGGGACAGGGGGCGCGGGGACTATGGCTACACCTTC.

V is TRBV27 and J is TRBJ1-4, with D possibly matching TRBD1 (5 bases). The CDR3 spans 18 residues. The germline CDR1 and CDR2 sequences are MNHEY and SMNVEV (reference sequence). V shed 3 bases and J shed 4 bases, with 21 bases lying between them. CDR3 protein: CASSLVRSWGRRNEKLFF. In nucleotides, the CDR3 is TGTGCCAGCAGTTTGGTTAGGAGCTGGGGCAGGCGTAATGAAAAACTGTTTTTT.